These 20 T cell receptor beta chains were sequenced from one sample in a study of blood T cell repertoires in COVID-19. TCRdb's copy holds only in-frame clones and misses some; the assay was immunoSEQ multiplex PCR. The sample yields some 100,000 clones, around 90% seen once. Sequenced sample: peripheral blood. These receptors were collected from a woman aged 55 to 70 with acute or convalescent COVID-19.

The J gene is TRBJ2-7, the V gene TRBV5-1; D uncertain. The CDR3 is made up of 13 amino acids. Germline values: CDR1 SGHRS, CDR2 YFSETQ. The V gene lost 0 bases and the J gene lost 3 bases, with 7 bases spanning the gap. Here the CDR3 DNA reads TGCGCCAGCAGCTTGGGGCAGATCTACGAGCAGTACTTC. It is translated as CASSLGQIYEQYF. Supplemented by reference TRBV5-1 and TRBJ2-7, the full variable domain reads KAGVTQTPRYLIKTRGQQVTLSCSPISGHRSVSWYQQTPGQGLQFLFEYFSETQRNKGNFPGRFSGRQFSNSRSEMNVSTLELGDSALYLCASSLGQIYEQYFGPGTRLTVT.

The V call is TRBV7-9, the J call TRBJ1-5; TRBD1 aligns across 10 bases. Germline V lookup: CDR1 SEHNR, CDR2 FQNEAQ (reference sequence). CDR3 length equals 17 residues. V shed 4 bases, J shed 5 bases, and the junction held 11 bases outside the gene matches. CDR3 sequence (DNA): TGTGCCAGCAGCTCGGGAGTAGGGACAGGGGACCATCAGCCCCAGCATTTT. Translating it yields CASSSGVGTGDHQPQHF.

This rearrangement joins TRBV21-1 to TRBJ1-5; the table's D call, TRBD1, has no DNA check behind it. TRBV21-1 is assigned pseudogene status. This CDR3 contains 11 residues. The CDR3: CASSHNQPQHF. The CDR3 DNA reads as TGTGCCAGCAGCCACAATCAGCCCCAGCATTTT.

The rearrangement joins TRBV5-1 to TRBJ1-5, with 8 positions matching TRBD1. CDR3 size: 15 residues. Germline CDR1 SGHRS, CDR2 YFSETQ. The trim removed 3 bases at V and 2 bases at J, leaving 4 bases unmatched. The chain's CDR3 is CASSSTGDGNQPQHF. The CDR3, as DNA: TGCGCCAGCAGCTCGACAGGGGACGGCAATCAGCCCCAGCATTTT.

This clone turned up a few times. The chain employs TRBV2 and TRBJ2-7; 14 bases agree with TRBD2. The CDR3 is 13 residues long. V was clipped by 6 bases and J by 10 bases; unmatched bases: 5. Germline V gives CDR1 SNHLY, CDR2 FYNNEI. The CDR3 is CASRGLAGEGQYF. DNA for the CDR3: TGTGCCAGCAGGGGACTAGCGGGAGAAGGCCAGTACTTC.

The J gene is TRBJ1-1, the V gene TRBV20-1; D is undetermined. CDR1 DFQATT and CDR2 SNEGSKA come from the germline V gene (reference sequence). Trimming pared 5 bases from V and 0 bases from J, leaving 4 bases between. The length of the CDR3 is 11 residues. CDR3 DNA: TGCAGTGCTTCAATGAACACTGAAGCTTTCTTT. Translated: CSASMNTEAFF.

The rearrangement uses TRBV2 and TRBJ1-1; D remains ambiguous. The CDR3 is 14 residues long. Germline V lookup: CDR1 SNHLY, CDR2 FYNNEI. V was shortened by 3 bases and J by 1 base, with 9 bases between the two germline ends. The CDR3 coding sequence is TGTGCCAGCAGTGACGGGAAGGGGAACACTGAAGCTTTCTTT. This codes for CASSDGKGNTEAFF.

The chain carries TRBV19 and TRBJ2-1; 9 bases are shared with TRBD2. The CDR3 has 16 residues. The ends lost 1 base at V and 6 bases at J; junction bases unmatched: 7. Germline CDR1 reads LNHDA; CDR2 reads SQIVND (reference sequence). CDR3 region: CASSIGRLAGFNEQFF. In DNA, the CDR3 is TGTGCCAGTAGTATAGGTCGCCTAGCGGGATTCAATGAGCAGTTCTTC.

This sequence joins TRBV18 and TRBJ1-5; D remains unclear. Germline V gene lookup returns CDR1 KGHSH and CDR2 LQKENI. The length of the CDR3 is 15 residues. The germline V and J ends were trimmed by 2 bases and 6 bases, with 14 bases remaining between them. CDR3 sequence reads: CASSPEVREAQPQHF. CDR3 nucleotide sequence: TGTGCCAGCTCACCAGAAGTTAGGGAGGCTCAGCCCCAGCATTTT.

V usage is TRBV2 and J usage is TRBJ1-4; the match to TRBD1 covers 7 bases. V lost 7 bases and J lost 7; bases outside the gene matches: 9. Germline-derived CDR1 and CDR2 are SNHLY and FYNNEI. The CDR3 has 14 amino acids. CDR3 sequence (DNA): TGTGCCAGCAAAAAGGGCAGGGGGAGTGAAAAACTGTTTTTT. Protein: CASKKGRGSEKLFF.

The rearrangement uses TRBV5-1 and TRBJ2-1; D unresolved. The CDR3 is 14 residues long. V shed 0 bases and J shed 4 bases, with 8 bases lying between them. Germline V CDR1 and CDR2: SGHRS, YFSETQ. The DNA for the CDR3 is TGCGCCAGCAGCTTGGCCCTAGAATACAATGAGCAGTTCTTC. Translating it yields CASSLALEYNEQFF.

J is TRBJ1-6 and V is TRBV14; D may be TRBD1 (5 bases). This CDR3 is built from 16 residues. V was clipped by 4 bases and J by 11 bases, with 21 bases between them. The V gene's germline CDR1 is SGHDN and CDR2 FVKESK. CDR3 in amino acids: CASSLGLRGIAPPLHF. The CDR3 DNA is TGTGCCAGCAGCCTGGGGTTAAGGGGTATCGCGCCACCCCTCCACTTT.

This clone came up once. CDR3 DNA: TGTGCCAGCAGCCAACAAAGGGGTCCTTACAATGAGCAGTTCTTC. Its protein product is CASSQQRGPYNEQFF. The chain recombines TRBV14 with TRBJ2-1, with D maybe TRBD1 (5 bases). Germline lookup yields CDR1 SGHDN and CDR2 FVKESK. This CDR3 has 15 amino acids. Deletions cut 2 bases from V and 4 bases from J, with 12 bases between.

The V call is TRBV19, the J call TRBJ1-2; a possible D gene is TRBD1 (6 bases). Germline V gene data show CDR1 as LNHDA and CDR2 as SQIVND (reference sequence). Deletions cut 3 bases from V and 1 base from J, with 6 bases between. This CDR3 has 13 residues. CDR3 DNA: TGTGCCAGTAGTATGGACAGTAACTATGGCTACACCTTC. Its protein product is CASSMDSNYGYTF.

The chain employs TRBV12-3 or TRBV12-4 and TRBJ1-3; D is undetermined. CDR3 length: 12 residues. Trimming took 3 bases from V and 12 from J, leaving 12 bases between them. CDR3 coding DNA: TGTGCCAGCAGTTTTCCGGGGTCCCACATATATTTT. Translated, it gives CASSFPGSHIYF.

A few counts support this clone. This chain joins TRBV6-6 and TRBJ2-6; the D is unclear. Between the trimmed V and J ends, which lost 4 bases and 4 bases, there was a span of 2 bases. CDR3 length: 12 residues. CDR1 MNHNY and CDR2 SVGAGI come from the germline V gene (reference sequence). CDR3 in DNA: TGTGCCAGCAGTTCGGGGGCCAACGTCCTGACTTTC. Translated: CASSSGANVLTF.

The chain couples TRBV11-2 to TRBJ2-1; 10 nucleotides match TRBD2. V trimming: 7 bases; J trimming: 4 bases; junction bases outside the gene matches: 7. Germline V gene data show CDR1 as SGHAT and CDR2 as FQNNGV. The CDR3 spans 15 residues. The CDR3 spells CASKTGTSAYNEQFF. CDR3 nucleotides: TGTGCCAGCAAGACCGGGACTAGCGCTTACAATGAGCAGTTCTTC. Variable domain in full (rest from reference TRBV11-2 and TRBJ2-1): EAGVAQSPRYKIIEKRQSVAFWCNPISGHATLYWYQQILGQGPKLLIQFQNNGVVDDSQLPKDRFSAERLKGVDSTLKIQPAKLEDSAVYLCASKTGTSAYNEQFFGPGTRLTVL.

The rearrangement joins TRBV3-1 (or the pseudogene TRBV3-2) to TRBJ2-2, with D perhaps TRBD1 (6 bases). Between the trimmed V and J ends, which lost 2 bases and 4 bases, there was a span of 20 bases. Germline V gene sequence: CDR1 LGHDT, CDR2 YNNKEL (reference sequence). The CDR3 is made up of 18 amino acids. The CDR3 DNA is TGTGCCAGCAGCCAACCTACAGGGACGGGAATGGGCACCGGGGAGCTGTTTTTT. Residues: CASSQPTGTGMGTGELFF.

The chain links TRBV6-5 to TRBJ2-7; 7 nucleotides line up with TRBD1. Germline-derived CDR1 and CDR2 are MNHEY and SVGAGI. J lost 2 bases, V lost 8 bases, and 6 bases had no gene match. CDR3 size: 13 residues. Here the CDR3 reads CASFGTETYEQYV. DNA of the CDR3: TGTGCCAGCTTCGGGACAGAGACCTACGAGCAGTACGTC.

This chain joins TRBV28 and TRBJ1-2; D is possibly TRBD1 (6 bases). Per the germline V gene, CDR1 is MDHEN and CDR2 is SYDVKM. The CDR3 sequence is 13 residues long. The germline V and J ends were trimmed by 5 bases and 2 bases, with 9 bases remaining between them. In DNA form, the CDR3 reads TGTGCCAGCAGTACCACAGGGAACTATGGCTACACCTTC. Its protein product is CASSTTGNYGYTF.